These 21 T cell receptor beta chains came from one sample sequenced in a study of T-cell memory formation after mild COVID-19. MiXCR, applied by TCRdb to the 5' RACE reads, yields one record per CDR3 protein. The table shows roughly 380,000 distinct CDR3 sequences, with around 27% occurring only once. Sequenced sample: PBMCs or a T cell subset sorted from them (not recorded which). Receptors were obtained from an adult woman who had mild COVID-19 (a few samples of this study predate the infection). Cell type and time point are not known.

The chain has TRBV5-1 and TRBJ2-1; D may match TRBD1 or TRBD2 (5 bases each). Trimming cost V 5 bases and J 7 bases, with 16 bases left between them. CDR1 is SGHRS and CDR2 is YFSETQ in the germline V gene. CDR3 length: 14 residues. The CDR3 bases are TGCGCCAGCAGTATGGGGACCCTGAGGAATGAGCAGTTCTTC. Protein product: CASSMGTLRNEQFF. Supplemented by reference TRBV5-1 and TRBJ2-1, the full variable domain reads KAGVTQTPRYLIKTRGQQVTLSCSPISGHRSVSWYQQTPGQGLQFLFEYFSETQRNKGNFPGRFSGRQFSNSRSEMNVSTLELGDSALYLCASSMGTLRNEQFFGPGTRLTVL.

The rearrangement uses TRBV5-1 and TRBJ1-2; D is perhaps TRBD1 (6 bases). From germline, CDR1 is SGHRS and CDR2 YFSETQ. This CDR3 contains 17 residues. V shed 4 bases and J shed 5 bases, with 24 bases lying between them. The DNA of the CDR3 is TGCGCCAGCAGCCCTACCCCCGGGCAGGGGCTAATTTATGGCTACACCTTC. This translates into CASSPTPGQGLIYGYTF.

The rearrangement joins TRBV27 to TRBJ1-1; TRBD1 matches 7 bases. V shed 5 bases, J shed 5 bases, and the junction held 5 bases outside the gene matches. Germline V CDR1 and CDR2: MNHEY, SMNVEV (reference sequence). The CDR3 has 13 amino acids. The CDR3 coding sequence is TGTGCCAGCAGTCTTCACAGGGGAACTGAAGCTTTCTTT. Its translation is CASSLHRGTEAFF.

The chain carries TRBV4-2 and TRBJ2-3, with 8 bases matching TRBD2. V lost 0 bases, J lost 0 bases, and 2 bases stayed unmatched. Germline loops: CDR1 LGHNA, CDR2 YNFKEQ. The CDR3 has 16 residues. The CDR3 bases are TGTGCCAGCAGCCAAGAAAGCGGGAGCAGCACAGATACGCAGTATTTT. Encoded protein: CASSQESGSSTDTQYF.

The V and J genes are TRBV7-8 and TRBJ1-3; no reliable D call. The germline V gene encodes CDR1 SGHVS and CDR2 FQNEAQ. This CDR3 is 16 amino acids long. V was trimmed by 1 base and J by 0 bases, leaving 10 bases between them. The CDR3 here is CASSLVPSLSGNTIYF. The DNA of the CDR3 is TGTGCCAGCAGCTTAGTTCCGAGCCTCTCTGGAAACACCATATATTTT.

The CDR3 here is CASSFVGQDLFYGYTF. CDR3 DNA: TGCGCCAGCAGCTTTGTTGGACAGGATCTCTTCTATGGCTACACCTTC. The chain carries TRBV5-1 and TRBJ1-2, with 7 bases aligning to TRBD1. Trimming removed 2 bases from V and 4 bases from J; junction bases left unmatched: 11. The CDR3 totals 16 residues. Looked up from germline, CDR1 is SGHRS and CDR2 is YFSETQ.

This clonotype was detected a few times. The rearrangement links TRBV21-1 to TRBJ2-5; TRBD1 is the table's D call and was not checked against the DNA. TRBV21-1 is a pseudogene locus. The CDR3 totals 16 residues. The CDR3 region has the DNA TGTGCCAGCAGCCCCTGTCAGGGGGGGGCGGGAGAGACCCAGTACTTC. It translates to CASSPCQGGAGETQYF.

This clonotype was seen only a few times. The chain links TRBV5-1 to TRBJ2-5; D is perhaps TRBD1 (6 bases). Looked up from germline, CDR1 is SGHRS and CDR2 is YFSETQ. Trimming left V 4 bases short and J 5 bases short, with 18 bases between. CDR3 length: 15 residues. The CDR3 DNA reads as TGCGCCAGCAGCCAAGGGACATTAGGGCGTGAGACCCAGTACTTC. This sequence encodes CASSQGTLGRETQYF.

Here the CDR3 reads CASSEGQGEVLEAFF. The CDR3 DNA sequence: TGCGCCAGCAGCGAGGGACAGGGGGAGGTTCTTGAAGCTTTCTTT. This sequence joins TRBV5-1 and TRBJ1-1, with 11 positions matching TRBD1. The CDR3 spans 15 residues. The trim removed 4 bases at V and 7 bases at J, leaving 9 bases unmatched. Per the germline V gene, CDR1 is SGHRS and CDR2 is YFSETQ.

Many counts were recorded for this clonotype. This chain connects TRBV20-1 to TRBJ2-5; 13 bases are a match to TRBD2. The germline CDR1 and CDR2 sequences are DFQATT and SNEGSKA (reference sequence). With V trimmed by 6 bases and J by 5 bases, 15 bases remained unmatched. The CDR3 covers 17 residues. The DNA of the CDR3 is TGCAGTGCCCCGAAGGGGACTAGCGGGGCTAGGGGGGAGACCCAGTACTTC. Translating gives CSAPKGTSGARGETQYF.

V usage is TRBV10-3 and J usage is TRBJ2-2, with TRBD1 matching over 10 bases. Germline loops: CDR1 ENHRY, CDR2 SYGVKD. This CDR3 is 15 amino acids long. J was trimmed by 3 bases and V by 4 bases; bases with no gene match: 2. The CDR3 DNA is TGTGCCATCAGTGCTGGGACAGGGGACACCGGGGAGCTGTTTTTT. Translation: CAISAGTGDTGELFF.

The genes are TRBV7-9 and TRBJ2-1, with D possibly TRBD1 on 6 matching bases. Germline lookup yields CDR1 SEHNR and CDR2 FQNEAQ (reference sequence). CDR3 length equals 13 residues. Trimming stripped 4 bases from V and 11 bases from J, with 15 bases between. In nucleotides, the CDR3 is TGTGCCAGCAGCTCCGGGACACCGGTGAAGCAGTTCTTC. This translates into CASSSGTPVKQFF.

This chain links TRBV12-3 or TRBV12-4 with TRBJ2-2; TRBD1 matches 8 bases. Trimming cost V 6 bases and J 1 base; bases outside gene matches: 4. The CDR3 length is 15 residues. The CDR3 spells CASRRGQGNTGELFF. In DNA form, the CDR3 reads TGTGCCAGCAGGAGAGGACAGGGGAACACCGGGGAGCTGTTTTTT.

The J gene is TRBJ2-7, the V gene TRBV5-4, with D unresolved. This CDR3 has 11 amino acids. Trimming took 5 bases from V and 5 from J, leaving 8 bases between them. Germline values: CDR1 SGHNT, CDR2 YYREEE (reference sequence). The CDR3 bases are TGTGCCAGCAGTGCTGGGAACGAGCAGTACTTC. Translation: CASSAGNEQYF.

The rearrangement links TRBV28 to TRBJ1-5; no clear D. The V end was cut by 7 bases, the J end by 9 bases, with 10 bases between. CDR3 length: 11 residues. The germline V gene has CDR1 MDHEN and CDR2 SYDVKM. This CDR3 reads CASTTTWPQHF. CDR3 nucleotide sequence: TGTGCCAGCACCACGACATGGCCCCAGCATTTT.

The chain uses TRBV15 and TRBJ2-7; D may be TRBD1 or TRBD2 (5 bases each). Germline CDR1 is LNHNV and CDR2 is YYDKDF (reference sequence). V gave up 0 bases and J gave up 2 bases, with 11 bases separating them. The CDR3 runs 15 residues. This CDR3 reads CATSREARDPYEQYF. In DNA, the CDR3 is TGTGCCACCAGCAGAGAGGCCCGGGACCCCTACGAGCAGTACTTC.

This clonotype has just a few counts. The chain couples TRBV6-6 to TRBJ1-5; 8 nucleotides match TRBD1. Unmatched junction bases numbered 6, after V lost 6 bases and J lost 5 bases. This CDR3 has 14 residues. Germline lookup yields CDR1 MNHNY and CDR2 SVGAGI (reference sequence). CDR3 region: CASSEAGGDQPQHF. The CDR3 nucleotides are TGTGCCAGCAGCGAAGCAGGGGGCGATCAGCCCCAGCATTTT.

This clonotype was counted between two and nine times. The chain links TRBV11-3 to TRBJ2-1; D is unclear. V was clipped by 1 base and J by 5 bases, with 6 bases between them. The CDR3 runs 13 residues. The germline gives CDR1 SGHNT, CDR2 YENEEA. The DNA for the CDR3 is TGTGCCAGCAGCTTAGCAGCCGACAATGAGCAGTTCTTC. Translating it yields CASSLAADNEQFF.

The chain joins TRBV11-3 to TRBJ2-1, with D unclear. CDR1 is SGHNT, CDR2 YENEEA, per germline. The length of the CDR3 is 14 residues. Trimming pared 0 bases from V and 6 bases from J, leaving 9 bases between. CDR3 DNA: TGTGCCAGCAGCTTAGAGTTTGAGAGCAATGAGCAGTTCTTC. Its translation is CASSLEFESNEQFF.

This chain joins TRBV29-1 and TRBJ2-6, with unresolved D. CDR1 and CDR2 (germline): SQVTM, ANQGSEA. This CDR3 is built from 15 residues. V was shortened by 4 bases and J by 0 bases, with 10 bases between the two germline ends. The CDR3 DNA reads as TGCAGCGTTGGTGCCCGTCTCTCTGGGGCCAACGTCCTGACTTTC. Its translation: CSVGARLSGANVLTF.

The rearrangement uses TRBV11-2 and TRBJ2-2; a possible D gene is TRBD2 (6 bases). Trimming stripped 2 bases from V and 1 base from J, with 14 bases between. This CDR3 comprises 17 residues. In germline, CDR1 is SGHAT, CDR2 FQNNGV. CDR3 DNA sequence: TGTGCCAGCAGCTTAATGCGCGGGACCGTGAACACCGGGGAGCTGTTTTTT. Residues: CASSLMRGTVNTGELFF.